The 23 T cell receptor beta chains below all came from one sample that was sequenced in a study of read filtering for tumor transcriptome and immune sequencing. Molecular barcoded adaptors covering alpha/delta and beta/gamma chains were used on approximately 400 ng RNA. TCRdb called the reads again in MiXCR, with one record for every CDR3 protein. Here the sample spans tens of thousands of distinct CDR3 sequences, approximately 21% being singletons. Sequenced material: a population of CD138-negative cells sorted from bone marrow. The receptors were sampled from a donor aged 40 or older with multiple myeloma.

Note on this clonotype: Possible read error: a much larger clone is one base away. This chain joins TRBV7-3 and TRBJ1-1; D remains ambiguous. In germline, CDR1 is SGHTA, CDR2 FQGTGA. The CDR3 is made up of 13 amino acids. CDR3 region: CAGSLSMYTEAFF. The CDR3 nucleotides are TGTGCCGGCAGCTTAAGTATGTACACTGAAGCTTTCTTT.

The chain employs TRBV20-1 and TRBJ1-6; no clear D gene. The CDR3 is 14 amino acids. Trimming took off 6 bases at V and 7 bases at J, with 16 bases between the two ends. The germline V gene encodes CDR1 DFQATT and CDR2 SNEGSKA (reference sequence). The CDR3 reads CSAGVQGFNSPLHF. The CDR3 nucleotides are TGCAGTGCCGGGGTCCAAGGCTTCAATTCACCCCTCCACTTT.

Concerning this clonotype: The junction and the germline gene differ at one end; a read error may be behind it. The chain couples TRBV5-6 to TRBJ2-1; 7 bases are shared with TRBD2. The CDR3 is 16 residues long. CDR1 is SGHDT, CDR2 YYEEEE, per germline. The CDR3, as DNA: TGTGCCAGCAGCTTGCCTCTGACTAGCACCTACAATGATCAGTTCTTC. It codes for CASSLPLTSTYNDQFF.

This clonotype was counted ten times or more. This chain uses TRBV14 with TRBJ1-2; no definite D call. The CDR3 extends over 14 amino acids. The germline V gene has CDR1 SGHDN and CDR2 FVKESK. V shed 4 bases and J shed 8 bases, with 17 bases lying between them. The CDR3 reads CASSPTRAARGYTF. In DNA form, the CDR3 reads TGTGCCAGCAGCCCTACCCGGGCCGCAAGGGGCTACACCTTC.

This clonotype was recorded at least ten times. This chain uses TRBV29-1 with TRBJ1-1, with TRBD1 matching over 7 bases. The V and J ends lost 6 bases and 1 base, in that order; junction bases with no gene match: 2. The length of the CDR3 is 12 residues. In germline, CDR1 is SQVTM, CDR2 ANQGSEA. The DNA for the CDR3 is TGCAGCGTGGGGGACAGGAACACTGAAGCTTTCTTT. Its translation is CSVGDRNTEAFF.

This clonotype has at least ten counts. This sequence joins TRBV27 and TRBJ2-1, with 10 bases aligning to TRBD1. There are 14 residues in the CDR3. Germline trimming cut 6 bases from V and 7 bases from J; bases unmatched to any gene: 6. Germline CDR1 reads MNHEY; CDR2 reads SMNVEV (reference sequence). DNA of the CDR3: TGTGCCAGCAGCCGGGACAGGGGAGTAAATGAGCAGTTCTTC. It translates to CASSRDRGVNEQFF.

This sequence joins TRBV11-2 and TRBJ2-5; tentative D call: TRBD1 (6 bases). Germline V gene data show CDR1 as SGHAT and CDR2 as FQNNGV. Trimming cost V 6 bases and J 7 bases, with 15 bases left between them. The CDR3 is 13 residues long. As DNA, the CDR3 is TGTGCCAGCAGTCCTCGACAGGACGGGACCCAGTACTTC. It encodes CASSPRQDGTQYF. The full variable domain, in which reference TRBV11-2 and TRBJ2-5 provide the parts outside the CDR3, is EAGVAQSPRYKIIEKRQSVAFWCNPISGHATLYWYQQILGQGPKLLIQFQNNGVVDDSQLPKDRFSAERLKGVDSTLKIQPAKLEDSAVYLCASSPRQDGTQYFGPGTRLLVL.

This clonotype has just a few counts. V usage is TRBV20-1 and J usage is TRBJ1-5, with D uncertain. V was shortened by 7 bases and J by 0 bases, with 10 bases between the two germline ends. The germline V gene encodes CDR1 DFQATT and CDR2 SNEGSKA (reference sequence). The CDR3 is 13 amino acids. CDR3 coding DNA: TGCAGTGTTTCGGACGGTAGCAATCAGCCCCAGCATTTT. Translating it yields CSVSDGSNQPQHF.

The chain couples TRBV28 to TRBJ2-2; tentative D call: TRBD2 (7 bases). The CDR3 runs 15 residues. V shed 10 bases and J shed 6 bases, with 21 bases lying between them. CDR1 MDHEN and CDR2 SYDVKM come from the germline V gene. CDR3 sequence reads: CATFGGGARAGELFF. In DNA, the CDR3 is TGTGCCACCTTTGGGGGGGGGGCGCGGGCCGGGGAGCTGTTTTTT.

This clonotype was counted only a few times. The chain couples TRBV19 to TRBJ1-2; D unclear. Germline V gives CDR1 LNHDA, CDR2 SQIVND (reference sequence). The CDR3 extends over 14 amino acids. The V and J ends lost 3 bases and 4 bases respectively, with 12 bases between them. CDR3 DNA: TGTGCCAGTAGTATTTATGGAGACGGCTATGGCTACACCTTC. It encodes CASSIYGDGYGYTF.

With respect to this clonotype: One junction end does not reproduce the germline sequence, and a read error may be involved. The rearrangement uses TRBV6-2 or TRBV6-3 and TRBJ2-1, with 12 nucleotides matching TRBD2. The germline V gene encodes CDR1 MNHEY and CDR2 SVGEGT. The CDR3 totals 17 residues. CDR3 sequence (DNA): TGTGCCGGCAGTTACTCCAGACTAGCGGGGGAATCGAGTGAGCAGCTCTTC. This encodes CAGSYSRLAGESSEQLF.

The table lists this clonotype with many counts. The chain employs TRBV9 and TRBJ2-5; unclear D gene. CDR1 SGDLS and CDR2 YYNGEE come from the germline V gene. The ends were cut back, 2 bases at V and 2 bases at J, with 10 bases in the middle. This CDR3 contains 14 residues. CDR3 DNA sequence: TGTGCCAGCAGCGTGCGTCCGGATCAAGAGACCCAGTACTTC. Protein sequence: CASSVRPDQETQYF.

This clonotype was observed many times. The chain links TRBV3-1 to TRBJ2-7, with D unresolved. V was pared by 3 bases and J by 9 bases, with 9 bases between. Germline CDR1 and CDR2: LGHDT and YNNKEL (reference sequence). The CDR3 totals 11 residues. The CDR3 region is CASSQSKVQYF. The DNA of the CDR3 is TGTGCCAGCAGCCAGTCCAAGGTGCAGTACTTC.

This clonotype was seen many times. This chain links TRBV2 with TRBJ1-6; 8 positions match TRBD1. The junction had 4 bases not matched to a gene; V was cut back by 0 bases and J by 9 bases. The CDR3 contains 15 residues. CDR1 is SNHLY, CDR2 FYNNEI, per germline. CDR3 nucleotide sequence: TGTGCCAGCAGTGAAGCGAACAGGGGGGGTTCACCCCTCCACTTT. Protein: CASSEANRGGSPLHF.

The V and J genes are TRBV7-9 and TRBJ2-1; weak D call: TRBD2 (7 bases). This CDR3 contains 16 residues. With 4 bases removed from V and 4 bases from J, the gap between germline ends came to 17 bases. Germline CDR1 and CDR2: SEHNR and FQNEAQ (reference sequence). The chain's CDR3 is CASSSRGGRIYNEQFF. The CDR3, as DNA: TGTGCCAGCAGCTCCCGCGGGGGCCGCATTTACAATGAGCAGTTCTTC.

Many counts were recorded for this clonotype. The V gene is TRBV7-8, the J gene TRBJ2-1, with 9 bases aligning to TRBD1. CDR1 is SGHVS and CDR2 is FQNEAQ in the germline V gene. There are 16 residues in the CDR3. The junction had 13 bases not matched to a gene; V was cut back by 5 bases and J by 8 bases. CDR3 sequence reads: CASSPTPGQGFDEQFF. CDR3 DNA: TGTGCCAGCAGCCCAACCCCGGGACAGGGATTCGATGAGCAGTTCTTC.

Ten or more counts support this clonotype. The chain employs TRBV5-1 and TRBJ2-1; no definite D call. The germline gives CDR1 SGHRS, CDR2 YFSETQ. V was clipped by 5 bases and J by 4 bases, with 7 bases between them. The CDR3 loop spans 12 amino acids. CDR3: CASRRSYNEQFF. DNA of the CDR3: TGCGCCAGCAGGCGCAGTTACAATGAGCAGTTCTTC.

A word on this clonotype: The CDR3 carries no conserved terminal phenylalanine or tryptophan, so it likely arises from a read error. The limits of the CDR3 on the DNA are not certain, so only TCRdb's listed CDR3 is given. Here the CDR3 reads CASSRTGPGELLL. The chain employs TRBV4-1 and TRBJ2-2; the tabulated D call, TRBD1, remains unverified against the DNA. The CDR3 spans 13 amino acids, including both terminal residues. CDR1 is MGHRA, CDR2 YSYEKL, per germline.

This clonotype was picked up many times. This chain connects TRBV14 to TRBJ1-2; D not certain. Germline-derived CDR1 and CDR2 are SGHDN and FVKESK. The CDR3 is 12 residues long. V lost 1 base, J lost 7 bases, and 7 bases lay in between. The CDR3 loop reads CASSQGFLGYTF. DNA for the CDR3: TGTGCCAGCAGCCAAGGCTTCCTTGGCTACACCTTC.

This clonotype was found many times. The rearrangement links TRBV29-1 to TRBJ2-1; 9 bases are a match to TRBD2. Germline V gene lookup returns CDR1 SQVTM and CDR2 ANQGSEA. V was clipped by 0 bases and J by 8 bases; unmatched bases: 14. This CDR3 comprises 17 residues. The DNA for the CDR3 is TGCAGCGTTGAAGATCGCTTGGGAGCGGGGGGTAGCTATGAGCAGTTCTTC. It yields the protein CSVEDRLGAGGSYEQFF.

Comment on this clonotype: Since a much larger clone is just one base distant, this may be a read error. Here the CDR3 omits its conserved ending phenylalanine or tryptophan, so a read error is the likely source. The chain is built from TRBV5-1 and TRBJ2-1, with a weak D call TRBD2 (6 bases). V gave up 10 bases and J gave up 8 bases, with 16 bases separating them. The CDR3 is 12 residues long. Germline V CDR1 and CDR2: SGHRS, YFSETQ. The CDR3: CASMGGVHEQFL. The CDR3 region has the DNA TGCGCCTCGATGGGCGGGGTACATGAGCAGTTCCTC.

This clonotype was seen many times. The chain couples TRBV20-1 to TRBJ2-5; TRBD2 matches at 10 bases. The CDR3 extends over 15 amino acids. The V gene's germline CDR1 is DFQATT and CDR2 SNEGSKA (reference sequence). Losses at the gene ends were 0 bases for V and 2 bases for J; bases not matched to a gene: 3. CDR3: CSAREGLARQETQYF. DNA for the CDR3: TGCAGTGCTAGAGAGGGACTAGCGCGACAAGAGACCCAGTACTTC.

Notes on this clonotype: One end of the junction fails to match germline, which may point to a read error. CDR3 nucleotide sequence: TGTGCCTGCAGTAGGGACCAAAATTCACCCCTCCACTTT. This encodes CACSRDQNSPLHF. V usage is TRBV6-6 and J usage is TRBJ1-6; possibly TRBD1 for D (5 bases). CDR1 and CDR2 from the germline V gene are MNHNY and SVGAGI (reference sequence). This CDR3 is 13 amino acids long.